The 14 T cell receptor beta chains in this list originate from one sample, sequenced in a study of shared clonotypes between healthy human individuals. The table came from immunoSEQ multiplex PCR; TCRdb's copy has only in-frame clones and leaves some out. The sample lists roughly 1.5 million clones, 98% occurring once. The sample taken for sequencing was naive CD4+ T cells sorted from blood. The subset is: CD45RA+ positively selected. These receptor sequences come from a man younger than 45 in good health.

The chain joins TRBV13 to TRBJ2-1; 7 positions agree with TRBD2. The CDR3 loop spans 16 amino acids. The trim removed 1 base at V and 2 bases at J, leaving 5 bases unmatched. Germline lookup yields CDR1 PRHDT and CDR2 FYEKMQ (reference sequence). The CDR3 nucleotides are TGTGCCAGCAGCTTAGAGGGCGGGAGAGCCTACAATGAGCAGTTCTTC. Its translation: CASSLEGGRAYNEQFF. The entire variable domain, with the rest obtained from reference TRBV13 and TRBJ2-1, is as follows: AAGVIQSPRHLIKEKRETATLKCYPIPRHDTVYWYQQGPGQDPQFLISFYEKMQSDKGSIPDRFSAQQFSDYHSELNMSSLELGDSALYFCASSLEGGRAYNEQFFGPGTRLTVL.

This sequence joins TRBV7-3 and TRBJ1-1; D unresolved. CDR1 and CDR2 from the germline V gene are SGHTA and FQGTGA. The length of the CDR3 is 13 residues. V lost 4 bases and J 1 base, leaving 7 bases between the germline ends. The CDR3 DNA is TGTGCCAGCAGCTCCGGACCGAACACTGAAGCTTTCTTT. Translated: CASSSGPNTEAFF.

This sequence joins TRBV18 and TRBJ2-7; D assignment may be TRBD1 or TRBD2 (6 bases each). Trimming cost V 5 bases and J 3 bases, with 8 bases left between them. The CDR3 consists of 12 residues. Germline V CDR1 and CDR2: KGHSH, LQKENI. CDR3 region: CASSGGLYEQYF. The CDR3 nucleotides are TGTGCCAGCTCAGGGGGGCTCTACGAGCAGTACTTC. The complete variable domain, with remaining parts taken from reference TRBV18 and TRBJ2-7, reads NAGVMQNPRHLVRRRGQEARLRCSPMKGHSHVYWYRQLPEEGLKFMVYLQKENIIDESGMPKERFSAEFPKEGPSILRIQQVVRGDSAAYFCASSGGLYEQYFGPGTRLTVT.

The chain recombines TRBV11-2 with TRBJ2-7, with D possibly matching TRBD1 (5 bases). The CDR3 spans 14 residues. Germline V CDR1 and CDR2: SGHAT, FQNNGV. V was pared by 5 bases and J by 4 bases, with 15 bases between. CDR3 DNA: TGTGCCAGCAGCCCCAGTAGGGGTTCGTACGAGCAGTACTTC. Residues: CASSPSRGSYEQYF.

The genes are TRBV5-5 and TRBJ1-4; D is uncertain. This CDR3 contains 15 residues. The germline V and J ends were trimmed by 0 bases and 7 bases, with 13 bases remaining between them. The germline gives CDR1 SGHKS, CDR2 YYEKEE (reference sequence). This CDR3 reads CASSLERTNFEKLFF. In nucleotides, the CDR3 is TGTGCCAGCAGCTTGGAAAGGACTAATTTTGAAAAACTGTTTTTT.

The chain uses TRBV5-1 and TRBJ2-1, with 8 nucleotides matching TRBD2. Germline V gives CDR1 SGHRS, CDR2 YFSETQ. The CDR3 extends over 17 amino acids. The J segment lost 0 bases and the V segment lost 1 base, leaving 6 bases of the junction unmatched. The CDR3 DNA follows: TGCGCCAGCAGCTTGCTCGCACTAGCGGACTCCTACAATGAGCAGTTCTTC. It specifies CASSLLALADSYNEQFF.

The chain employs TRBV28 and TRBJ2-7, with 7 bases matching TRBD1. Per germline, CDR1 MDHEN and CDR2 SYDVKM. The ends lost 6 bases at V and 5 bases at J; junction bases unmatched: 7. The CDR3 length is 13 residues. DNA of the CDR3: TGTGCCAGCAGGCCAGGGACAGATCACGAGCAGTACTTC. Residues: CASRPGTDHEQYF. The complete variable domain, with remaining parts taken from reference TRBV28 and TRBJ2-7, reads DVKVTQSSRYLVKRTGEKVFLECVQDMDHENMFWYRQDPGLGLRLIYFSYDVKMKEKGDIPEGYSVSREKKERFSLILESASTNQTSMYLCASRPGTDHEQYFGPGTRLTVT.

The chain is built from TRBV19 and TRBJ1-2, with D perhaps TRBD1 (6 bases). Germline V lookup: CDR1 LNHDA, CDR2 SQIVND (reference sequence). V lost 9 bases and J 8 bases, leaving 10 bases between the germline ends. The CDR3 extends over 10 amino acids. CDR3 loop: CASGGGGYTF. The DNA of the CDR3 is TGTGCCAGCGGGGGCGGCGGCTACACCTTC.

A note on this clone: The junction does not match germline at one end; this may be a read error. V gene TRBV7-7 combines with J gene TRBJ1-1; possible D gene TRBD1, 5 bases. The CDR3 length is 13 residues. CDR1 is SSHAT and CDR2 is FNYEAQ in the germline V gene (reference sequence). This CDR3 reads CASSLGTNTEAFF. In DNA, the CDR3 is TGTGCTAGCAGCTTAGGGACGAACACTGAAGCTTTCTTT. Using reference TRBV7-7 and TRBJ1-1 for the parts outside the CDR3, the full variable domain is GAGVSQSPRYKVTKRGQDVTLRCDPISSHATLYWYQQALGQGPEFLTYFNYEAQPDKSGLPSDRFSAERPEGSISTLTIQRTEQRDSAMYRCASSLGTNTEAFFGQGTRLTVV.

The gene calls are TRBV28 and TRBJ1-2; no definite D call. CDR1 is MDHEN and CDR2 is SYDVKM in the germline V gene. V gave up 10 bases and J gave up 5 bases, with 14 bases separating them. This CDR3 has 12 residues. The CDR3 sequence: CAIHGSSYGYTF. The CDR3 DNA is TGTGCCATCCACGGTTCGTCTTATGGCTACACCTTC.

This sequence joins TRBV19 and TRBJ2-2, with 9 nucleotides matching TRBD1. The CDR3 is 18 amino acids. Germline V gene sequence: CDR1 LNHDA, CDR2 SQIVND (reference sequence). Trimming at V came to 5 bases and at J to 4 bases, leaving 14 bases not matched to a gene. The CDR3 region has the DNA TGTGCCAGTAGTCCCAAATTATGGATGACAGGGGGCACCGGGGAGCTGTTTTTT. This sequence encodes CASSPKLWMTGGTGELFF. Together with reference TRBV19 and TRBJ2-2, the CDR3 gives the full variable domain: DGGITQSPKYLFRKEGQNVTLSCEQNLNHDAMYWYRQDPGQGLRLIYYSQIVNDFQKGDIAEGYSVSREKKESFPLTVTSAQKNPTAFYLCASSPKLWMTGGTGELFFGEGSRLTVL.

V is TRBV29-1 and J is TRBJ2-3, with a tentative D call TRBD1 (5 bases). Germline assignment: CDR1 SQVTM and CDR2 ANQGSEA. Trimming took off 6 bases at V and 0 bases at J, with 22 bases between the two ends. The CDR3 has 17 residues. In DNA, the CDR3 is TGCAGCGTCGGCCGGGTTAAGGGGCCGCCGAGCACAGATACGCAGTATTTT. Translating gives CSVGRVKGPPSTDTQYF.

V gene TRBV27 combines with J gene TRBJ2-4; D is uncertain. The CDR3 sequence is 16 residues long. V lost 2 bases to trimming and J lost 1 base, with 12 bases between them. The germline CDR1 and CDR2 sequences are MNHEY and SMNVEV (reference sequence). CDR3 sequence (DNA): TGTGCCAGCAGTTTAGGCGATCCAAACGCCAAAAACATTCAGTACTTC. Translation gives CASSLGDPNAKNIQYF.

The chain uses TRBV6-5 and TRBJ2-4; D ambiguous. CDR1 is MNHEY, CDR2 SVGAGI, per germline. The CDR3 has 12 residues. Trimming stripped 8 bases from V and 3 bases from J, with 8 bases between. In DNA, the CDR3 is TGTGCCAGCTCCTCTAGCAAAAACATTCAGTACTTC. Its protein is CASSSSKNIQYF.